The next 19 T cell receptor beta chains were all read from a single sample in a study of tumor and adjacent non-tumor tissue in lung cancer. The library came from three nested PCR rounds adapted from ARM-PCR protocols. In TCRdb, the multiplex PCR reads were re-called with MiXCR into one record per CDR3 protein. The data show about 200,000 distinct CDR3 sequences, 70% to 75% seen once. This sample's RNA came from whole unsorted tissue. What was sequenced was lung tumor tissue. The receptors come from a man aged 55 to 70 with non-small cell lung cancer.

The CDR3 is CSAANPIGVGVVGQYF. CDR3 sequence (DNA): TGCAGTGCTGCGAACCCTATCGGGGTGGGGGTTGTAGGGCAGTATTTT. V gene TRBV20-1 combines with J gene TRBJ2-3; D possibly uses TRBD1 or TRBD2 (5 bases each). Germline CDR1 reads DFQATT; CDR2 reads SNEGSKA (reference sequence). The CDR3 covers 16 residues. V dropped 5 bases and J dropped 11 bases, with 29 bases sitting between them.

This clonotype was seen a handful of times. CDR3 nucleotide sequence: TGCAGTGCTACTGTGGTCACCTACGAGCAGTACTTC. This encodes CSATVVTYEQYF. This chain connects TRBV20-1 to TRBJ2-7; D remains unclear. The CDR3 extends over 12 amino acids. CDR1 DFQATT and CDR2 SNEGSKA come from the germline V gene (reference sequence). Trimming shortened V by 4 bases and J by 2 bases, and 9 bases separated the two germline ends.

Details on this clonotype: A single base separates this from a much larger clone, so it may be a read error. V and J are TRBV6-5 and TRBJ2-7; D gene unclear. The length of the CDR3 is 15 residues. Trimming took 6 bases from V and 3 from J, leaving 18 bases between them. Germline V gives CDR1 MNHEY, CDR2 SVGAGI. This CDR3 is CASSPPVKRVYEQYF. Here the CDR3 DNA reads TGTGCCAGCAGCCCCCCCGTGAAAAGGGTCTACGAGCAGTACTTC.

In this sample, this clonotype turned up a few times. Sequence at one end of the junction differs from germline and may be a read error. The V gene is TRBV20-1, the J gene TRBJ2-5; TRBD1 matches at 12 bases. Germline V gene data show CDR1 as DFQATT and CDR2 as SNEGSKA (reference sequence). This CDR3 has 15 amino acids. Written as DNA, the CDR3 is TGTAGTGCTAGAGTGGGACAGGGGGCTCAGGAGACCCAGTACTTC. Translated, it gives CSARVGQGAQETQYF.

As to this clonotype: Without the conserved terminal phenylalanine or tryptophan, this CDR3 likely stems from a read error. This chain uses TRBV30 with TRBJ1-5; possibly TRBD1 for D (6 bases). Per germline, CDR1 GTSNPN and CDR2 SVGIG (reference sequence). The CDR3 covers 13 residues. The CDR3 sequence: CAWSVGRGQPQHS. In nucleotides, the CDR3 is TGTGCATGGAGCGTTGGCAGGGGTCAGCCCCAGCATTCT.

Note on this clonotype: The final CDR3 position lacks the conserved phenylalanine or tryptophan, pointing to a likely read error. This rearrangement joins TRBV20-1 to TRBJ2-5; D might be TRBD1 or TRBD2, each matching 5 bases. Germline V gene data show CDR1 as DFQATT and CDR2 as SNEGSKA (reference sequence). This CDR3 has 13 amino acids. The ends were cut back, 3 bases at V and 7 bases at J, with 15 bases in the middle. The CDR3 bases are TGCAGTGCTAGCGCCGGATCAGGGAGGACCCAGTACTTG. Translated, it gives CSASAGSGRTQYL.

About this clonotype: Its ends do not fully match the called genes, so a read error is possible. The genes are TRBV6-5 and TRBJ2-6, with D maybe TRBD1 (8 bases). The CDR3 consists of 18 residues. Germline V gene lookup returns CDR1 MNHEY and CDR2 SVGAGI. CDR3 nucleotides: TGTGCCAGCAGTATAGGGACAGGAGTCATTCGGGGGGTCAACATCCTGACTTTC. It codes for CASSIGTGVIRGVNILTF.

This clonotype appeared a few times. The chain couples TRBV7-9 to TRBJ1-5; possibly TRBD1 for D (6 bases). CDR1 is SEHNR and CDR2 is FQNEAQ in the germline V gene (reference sequence). The CDR3 consists of 13 residues. The V end lost 7 bases, the J end lost 3 bases, and 10 bases lay between the germline ends. CDR3 amino acids: CASNGGPNQPQHF. CDR3 DNA: TGTGCCAGCAACGGGGGGCCCAATCAGCCCCAGCATTTT. The full variable domain, its missing parts supplied by reference TRBV7-9 and TRBJ1-5, is DTGVSQNPRHKITKRGQNVTFRCDPISEHNRLYWYRQTLGQGPEFLTYFQNEAQLEKSRLLSDRFSAERPKGSFSTLEIQRTEQGDSAMYLCASNGGPNQPQHFGDGTRLSIL.

About this clonotype itself: It may be a read error: a sequence one base away is much more abundant. The chain is built from TRBV6-1 and TRBJ2-3; a possible D gene is TRBD2 (5 bases). Trimming cost V 11 bases and J 4 bases, with 16 bases left between them. Germline CDR1 MNHNS, CDR2 SASEGT. The CDR3 length is 13 residues. CDR3 in DNA: TGTGCCGGCCAGAGGGAGAATTCAGATACGCAGTATTTT. Protein product: CAGQRENSDTQYF.

As regards this clonotype: Just one base apart from a much larger clone, this may be a read error. V and J are TRBV5-6 and TRBJ2-1, with D possibly called TRBD1 or TRBD2 (6 bases each). V was clipped by 3 bases and J by 4 bases, with 17 bases between them. CDR1 SGHDT and CDR2 YYEEEE come from the germline V gene. This CDR3 spans 16 amino acids. CDR3 coding DNA: TGTGCCAGCAGCTACGATAGGGGGGAGATATACAATGAGCAGTTCTTC. As protein: CASSYDRGEIYNEQFF.

This clonotype was detected a few times. As DNA, the CDR3 is TGTGCCTGGACAGGGGGCTACAATGAGCAGTTCTTC. Translation: CAWTGGYNEQFF. The gene calls are TRBV30 and TRBJ2-1, with 7 bases lining up with TRBD1. Per the germline V gene, CDR1 is GTSNPN and CDR2 is SVGIG (reference sequence). J gave up 3 bases and V 4 bases, and 0 bases lay outside the gene matches. This CDR3 has 12 amino acids.

To note about this clonotype: The junction does not match germline at one end; this may be a read error. The chain joins TRBV20-1 to TRBJ2-1; TRBD2 matches at 9 bases. CDR1 is DFQATT and CDR2 is SNEGSKA in the germline V gene (reference sequence). This CDR3 region has 14 residues. The CDR3 nucleotides read TGCAGTGCTAGAGGACTAGCGGATTACAATGAGCAATTGTTC. Translation: CSARGLADYNEQLF.

Points on this clonotype: The junction does not match germline at one end; this may be a read error. V is TRBV12-3 or TRBV12-4 and J is TRBJ2-3; no definite D call. The length of the CDR3 is 14 residues. The CDR3 bases are TGTACCAGTAGTTTAAACAGAGCCACAGATACGCAGTATTTT. Protein sequence: CTSSLNRATDTQYF.

This sequence joins TRBV29-1 and TRBJ2-2; TRBD2 matches at 14 bases. This CDR3 has 17 residues. Germline CDR1 and CDR2: SQVTM and ANQGSEA. The V segment lost 5 bases and the J segment 4 bases; nucleotides outside the gene matches: 9. The CDR3 DNA reads as TGCAGCGTTTCCTGGACTAGCGGGAGGACTTTCACCGGGGAGCTGTTTTTT. Translation gives CSVSWTSGRTFTGELFF.

CDR3 protein: CASSEESAGVYADTQYF. CDR3 DNA: TGTGCCAGCAGTGAAGAGAGCGCAGGGGTGTACGCAGATACGCAGTATTTT. This rearrangement joins TRBV6-1 to TRBJ2-3, with a weak D call TRBD1 (6 bases). The CDR3 spans 17 residues. Between the trimmed V and J ends, which lost 1 base and 4 bases, there was a span of 18 bases. Germline V gives CDR1 MNHNS, CDR2 SASEGT.

The chain couples TRBV5-6 to TRBJ2-4, with D uncertain. Germline values: CDR1 SGHDT, CDR2 YYEEEE. CDR3 length: 12 residues. Trimming took 6 bases from V and 11 from J, leaving 15 bases between them. The CDR3 loop reads CASNPLQSVQYF. The CDR3 DNA follows: TGTGCCAGCAACCCACTACAGAGTGTTCAGTACTTC.

With regard to this clonotype: The germline gene is not matched at one end of the junction; a read error may be the cause. The V and J genes are TRBV11-2 and TRBJ2-3; 10 bases line up with TRBD2. The length of the CDR3 is 16 residues. Looked up from germline, CDR1 is SGHAT and CDR2 is FQNNGV. The CDR3 loop is CDSSPRLAGVEPRQYF. The CDR3 DNA follows: TGTGACAGCAGCCCAAGGCTAGCGGGAGTAGAACCTAGGCAGTATTTT.

A word on this clonotype: One end of the junction does not line up with germline, which may come from a read error. The chain employs TRBV20-1 and TRBJ1-5; a possible D gene is TRBD1 (5 bases). Germline V gives CDR1 DFQATT, CDR2 SNEGSKA (reference sequence). This CDR3 contains 16 residues. CDR3 nucleotides: TGCAGCGTTAGTTCGGGACGAGCGGGCTGGGATCAGCCCCAGGATTTT. Amino acid sequence: CSVSSGRAGWDQPQDF.

With regard to this clonotype: The CDR3 carries no conserved terminal phenylalanine or tryptophan, so it likely arises from a read error. The V gene is TRBV11-2, the J gene TRBJ2-1; 10 bases are shared with TRBD1. The CDR3 totals 15 residues. Trimming took 7 bases from V and 6 from J; bases not matched to a gene: 9. Germline assignment: CDR1 SGHAT and CDR2 FQNNGV. CDR3 coding DNA: TGTGCCAGCAACACGACAGGGGGCGTCACCAATGAGCAGTTCTTA. Translated, it gives CASNTTGGVTNEQFL.